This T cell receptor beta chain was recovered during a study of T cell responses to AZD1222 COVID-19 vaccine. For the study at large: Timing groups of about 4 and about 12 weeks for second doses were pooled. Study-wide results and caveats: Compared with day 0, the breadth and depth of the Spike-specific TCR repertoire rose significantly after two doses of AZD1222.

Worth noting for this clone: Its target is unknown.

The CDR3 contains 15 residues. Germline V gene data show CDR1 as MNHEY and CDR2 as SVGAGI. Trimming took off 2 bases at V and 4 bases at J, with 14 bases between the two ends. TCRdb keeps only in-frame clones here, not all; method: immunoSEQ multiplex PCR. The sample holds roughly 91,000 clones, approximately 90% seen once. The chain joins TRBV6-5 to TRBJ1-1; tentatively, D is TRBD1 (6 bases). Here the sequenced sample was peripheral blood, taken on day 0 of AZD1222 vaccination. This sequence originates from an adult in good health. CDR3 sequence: CASSYGGAGGTEAFF. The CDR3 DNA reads TGTGCCAGCAGTTACGGGGGGGCCGGCGGCACTGAAGCTTTCTTT.